Each of the 21 T cell receptor beta chains below was sequenced from the same sample in a study of cytomegalovirus exposure and HLA in healthy donors. Clones were read by immunoSEQ multiplex PCR, and TCRdb kept only the in-frame ones, dropping some. The sample lists around 110,000 clones, 88% occurring once. The sequenced material came from PBMCs. All receptors derive from a woman under 30 in good health and CMV-seropositive.

The J gene is TRBJ1-1, the V gene TRBV18; TRBD1 aligns across 7 bases. CDR3 length equals 14 residues. Germline V gives CDR1 KGHSH, CDR2 LQKENI. Germline trimming cut 6 bases from V and 6 bases from J; bases unmatched to any gene: 10. The CDR3 protein is CASSPTTRGAEAFF. CDR3 DNA sequence: TGTGCCAGCTCCCCCACGACCAGGGGGGCTGAAGCTTTCTTT. Full variable domain (rest looked up from reference TRBV18 and TRBJ1-1): NAGVMQNPRHLVRRRGQEARLRCSPMKGHSHVYWYRQLPEEGLKFMVYLQKENIIDESGMPKERFSAEFPKEGPSILRIQQVVRGDSAAYFCASSPTTRGAEAFFGQGTRLTVV.

The chain has TRBV16 and TRBJ1-6; perhaps TRBD1 as D (6 bases). CDR1 is KGHSY, CDR2 FQNENV, per germline. V lost 2 bases and J 10 bases, leaving 12 bases between the germline ends. This CDR3 contains 14 residues. The CDR3 bases are TGTGCCAGCAGCCAAGGTCAGGGGAGCTCACCCCTCCACTTT. Translated: CASSQGQGSSPLHF.

V usage is TRBV2 and J usage is TRBJ1-2; 10 positions match TRBD1. Looked up from germline, CDR1 is SNHLY and CDR2 is FYNNEI. The CDR3 is made up of 13 amino acids. J lost 7 bases, V lost 4 bases, and 3 bases had no gene match. The CDR3 sequence: CASSGQGAIGYTF. CDR3 sequence (DNA): TGTGCCAGCAGTGGACAGGGGGCGATTGGCTACACCTTC.

CDR3 sequence reads: CASSPRTGSYEQYF. The CDR3 DNA reads TGTGCCAGTAGTCCACGGACAGGGTCGTACGAGCAGTACTTC. The chain recombines TRBV19 with TRBJ2-7; 8 bases line up with TRBD1. CDR3 length: 14 residues. Germline V gene sequence: CDR1 LNHDA, CDR2 SQIVND (reference sequence). The V and J ends lost 5 bases and 4 bases, in that order; junction bases with no gene match: 7.

In this sample, this clone turned up once. The rearrangement links TRBV5-1 to TRBJ1-4, with 7 nucleotides matching TRBD1. The germline V gene encodes CDR1 SGHRS and CDR2 YFSETQ. The ends lost 3 bases at V and 5 bases at J; junction bases unmatched: 1. The CDR3 consists of 13 residues. As DNA, the CDR3 is TGCGCCAGCAGCTCGGGACAGAATGAAAAACTGTTTTTT. Translation: CASSSGQNEKLFF.

V gene TRBV11-2 combines with J gene TRBJ1-1; no definite D call. The CDR3 runs 14 residues. Trimming pared 7 bases from V and 2 bases from J, leaving 14 bases between. Germline V gives CDR1 SGHAT, CDR2 FQNNGV. The CDR3, as DNA: TGTGCCAGCATCCAGTCCAGATTTAACACTGAAGCTTTCTTT. As protein: CASIQSRFNTEAFF.

This rearrangement joins TRBV29-1 to TRBJ2-1, with TRBD1 matching over 9 bases. The CDR3 is made up of 16 amino acids. Germline values: CDR1 SQVTM, CDR2 ANQGSEA. V shed 0 bases, J shed 2 bases, and the junction held 5 bases outside the gene matches. CDR3 sequence reads: CSVEDLGQGPYNEQFF. Here the CDR3 DNA reads TGCAGCGTTGAAGACCTGGGACAGGGCCCCTACAATGAGCAGTTCTTC.

The chain combines TRBV28 with TRBJ2-1, with D unresolved. Deletions cut 6 bases from V and 7 bases from J, with 10 bases between. Germline loops: CDR1 MDHEN, CDR2 SYDVKM. This CDR3 comprises 12 residues. The CDR3 sequence: CASSLVRNEQFF. The CDR3 nucleotides read TGTGCCAGCAGCTTAGTTCGTAATGAGCAGTTCTTC.

The CDR3 DNA reads as TGTGCCAGCAGCCGTGGACAGGCTTACTACGAGCAGTACGTC. It is translated as CASSRGQAYYEQYV. The chain recombines TRBV14 with TRBJ2-7; TRBD1 matches at 7 bases. The CDR3 has 14 residues. The V gene's germline CDR1 is SGHDN and CDR2 FVKESK. V shed 4 bases and J 3 bases; nucleotides not matched to a gene: 6.

The chain has TRBV27 and TRBJ1-6; 7 bases are a match to TRBD1. The CDR3 extends over 16 amino acids. Losses at the gene ends were 5 bases for V and 7 bases for J; bases not matched to a gene: 11. The germline V gene encodes CDR1 MNHEY and CDR2 SMNVEV (reference sequence). The DNA of the CDR3 is TGTGCCAGCAGTCTGCGGACAGGAGTTTGGAATTCACCCCTCCACTTT. Amino acid sequence: CASSLRTGVWNSPLHF.

This chain joins TRBV9 and TRBJ2-7; TRBD1 is a possible D gene (5 bases). This CDR3 is 13 amino acids long. V shed 4 bases and J shed 7 bases, with 15 bases lying between them. Germline V gene sequence: CDR1 SGDLS, CDR2 YYNGEE. CDR3: CASSTLLSGEQYF. DNA of the CDR3: TGTGCCAGCAGCACATTACTCTCAGGGGAGCAGTACTTC.

The chain carries TRBV29-1 and TRBJ1-1; 12 bases map to TRBD1. V was pared by 4 bases and J by 4 bases, with 13 bases of the junction left unmatched. There are 17 residues in the CDR3. Germline-derived CDR1 and CDR2 are SQVTM and ANQGSEA. CDR3 nucleotides: TGCAGCGTTGCCTGGACCGGGACAGGGGGCAGGGGCACTGAAGCTTTCTTT. Amino acids: CSVAWTGTGGRGTEAFF.

The rearrangement joins TRBV28 to TRBJ1-2; D might be TRBD1 (6 bases). The CDR3 covers 12 residues. With 4 bases removed from V and 7 bases from J, the gap between germline ends came to 10 bases. Germline values: CDR1 MDHEN, CDR2 SYDVKM. Here the CDR3 reads CASSWPGVGYTF. DNA for the CDR3: TGTGCCAGCAGTTGGCCAGGGGTTGGCTACACCTTC.

The genes are TRBV6-5 and TRBJ1-1, with 8 bases aligning to TRBD1. Germline CDR1 reads MNHEY; CDR2 reads SVGAGI. V lost 5 bases and J lost 4; bases outside the gene matches: 6. CDR3 length equals 14 residues. CDR3 DNA: TGTGCCAGCAGTAACACAGGGGGAGGCACTGAAGCTTTCTTT. This translates into CASSNTGGGTEAFF.

This chain links TRBV7-9 with TRBJ1-2; D might be TRBD1 (6 bases). This CDR3 is 14 amino acids long. Trimming removed 6 bases from V and 1 base from J, with 12 bases in between. The germline V gene encodes CDR1 SEHNR and CDR2 FQNEAQ (reference sequence). The CDR3, as DNA: TGTGCCAGCAGTTCTACAGGGAATAACTATGGCTACACCTTC. It specifies CASSSTGNNYGYTF.

This clone has a handful of counts. The chain recombines TRBV4-2 with TRBJ2-7, with 7 bases matching TRBD1. Losses at the gene ends were 4 bases for V and 4 bases for J; bases not matched to a gene: 7. Germline V gives CDR1 LGHNA, CDR2 YNFKEQ. The CDR3 loop spans 14 amino acids. CDR3: CASSPGGGGYEQYF. CDR3 in DNA: TGTGCCAGCAGCCCAGGGGGTGGTGGTTACGAGCAGTACTTC.

The table lists this clone with a few counts. The chain uses TRBV27 and TRBJ1-2, with 9 positions matching TRBD1. Germline assignment: CDR1 MNHEY and CDR2 SMNVEV (reference sequence). The CDR3 is 14 amino acids. The V segment lost 7 bases and the J segment 7 bases; nucleotides outside the gene matches: 10. The CDR3, as DNA: TGTGCCAGCACCCCGGGACAGGGAGGATCTGGCTACACCTTC. It codes for CASTPGQGGSGYTF.

This rearrangement joins TRBV14 to TRBJ2-7; D is unclear. This CDR3 spans 12 amino acids. The V gene's germline CDR1 is SGHDN and CDR2 FVKESK. The V gene lost 1 base and the J gene lost 2 bases, with 3 bases spanning the gap. CDR3 amino acids: CASSQGPYEQYF. In nucleotides, the CDR3 is TGTGCCAGCAGCCAAGGGCCCTACGAGCAGTACTTC.

The V and J genes are TRBV4-1 and TRBJ2-2, with TRBD1 as a possible D gene (5 bases). Germline loops: CDR1 MGHRA, CDR2 YSYEKL. The CDR3 loop spans 14 amino acids. Trimming cost V 7 bases and J 7 bases, with 16 bases left between them. The CDR3 spells CASTWQGRIGELFF. The CDR3, as DNA: TGCGCCAGCACTTGGCAGGGCAGAATCGGGGAGCTGTTTTTT.

This chain joins TRBV5-5 and TRBJ2-5; the D gene is possibly TRBD1 (6 bases). V lost 0 bases and J lost 5, with 17 bases in between. Germline values: CDR1 SGHKS, CDR2 YYEKEE (reference sequence). The CDR3 runs 16 residues. CDR3 region: CASSLVRGSQQETQYF. In nucleotides, the CDR3 is TGTGCCAGCAGCTTGGTGAGGGGGAGTCAACAGGAGACCCAGTACTTC.

This chain joins TRBV6-5 and TRBJ2-7, with 12 bases fitting TRBD1. The germline V gene encodes CDR1 MNHEY and CDR2 SVGAGI. The CDR3 has 15 amino acids. The V and J ends lost 4 bases and 2 bases, in that order; junction bases with no gene match: 3. CDR3 in DNA: TGTGCCAGCAGTTCGGGACAGGGGGCAACCTACGAGCAGTACGTC. Translating it yields CASSSGQGATYEQYV.